This paragraph reports one TCR beta chain. This sample was included in a study of control samples from healthy donors and cancer patients. The CDR3 totals 12 residues. V trimming: 2 bases; J trimming: 6 bases; junction bases outside the gene matches: 1. The V gene's germline CDR1 is GTSNPN and CDR2 SVGIG (reference sequence). The repertoire was sequenced with immunoSEQ multiplex PCR; TCRdb's copy has only in-frame clones and lacks some. The table lists tens of thousands of clones, around 80% of them singletons. Sequencing used PBMCs. The TCR was taken from a man aged 55 to 70 with head and neck cancer. The chain carries TRBV30 and TRBJ1-2; TRBD1 matches at 9 bases. The CDR3 DNA follows: TGTGCCTGGAGTTGGACAGGGGATGGCTACACCTTC. Translated, it gives CAWSWTGDGYTF.